This passage covers 11 T cell receptor beta chains from one sample sequenced in a study of T cell responses to AZD1222 COVID-19 vaccine. Profiled with immunoSEQ multiplex PCR; TCRdb holds only in-frame clones, not every one. This repertoire shows about 190,000 clones, 80% to 95% found once; its top ten account for 1% to 1.5%. The sequenced sample was peripheral blood, obtained on day 0 of AZD1222 vaccination. The source is an adult in good health.

The rearrangement uses TRBV6-5 and TRBJ2-7; 7 nucleotides line up with TRBD1. The CDR3 totals 13 residues. V shed 2 bases and J 4 bases; nucleotides not matched to a gene: 2. Germline CDR1 MNHEY, CDR2 SVGAGI. The CDR3 is CASSYTTGYEQYF. The CDR3 DNA sequence: TGTGCCAGCAGTTACACGACAGGGTACGAGCAGTACTTC.

This clone was observed a single time. V gene TRBV7-2 combines with J gene TRBJ1-5; perhaps TRBD1 as D (5 bases). Germline V gene lookup returns CDR1 SGHTA and CDR2 FQGNSA. There are 15 residues in the CDR3. V was pared by 4 bases and J by 7 bases, with 17 bases between. CDR3 residues: CASSSGPALGQPQHF. The CDR3 DNA reads as TGTGCCAGCAGCTCAGGGCCAGCTCTTGGGCAGCCCCAGCATTTT.

This chain joins TRBV27 and TRBJ2-7; TRBD1 might be the D (6 bases). This CDR3 has 15 amino acids. The germline V gene encodes CDR1 MNHEY and CDR2 SMNVEV (reference sequence). The ends were cut back, 4 bases at V and 0 bases at J, with 13 bases in the middle. The CDR3 DNA is TGTGCCAGCAGTTCCAGACAGGTCCGCTCCTACGAGCAGTACTTC. Its translation is CASSSRQVRSYEQYF.

The chain combines TRBV28 with TRBJ1-3, with 9 bases identical to TRBD1. This CDR3 region has 13 residues. Losses at the gene ends were 8 bases for V and 7 bases for J; bases not matched to a gene: 6. Germline V lookup: CDR1 MDHEN, CDR2 SYDVKM. This CDR3 is CASRHDRGNTIYF. As DNA, the CDR3 is TGTGCCAGCCGCCATGACAGGGGGAACACCATATATTTT. The full variable domain, with the rest looked up from reference TRBV28 and TRBJ1-3, is DVKVTQSSRYLVKRTGEKVFLECVQDMDHENMFWYRQDPGLGLRLIYFSYDVKMKEKGDIPEGYSVSREKKERFSLILESASTNQTSMYLCASRHDRGNTIYFGEGSWLTVV.

The chain carries TRBV11-2 and TRBJ2-3; 7 bases agree with TRBD2. Germline V CDR1 and CDR2: SGHAT, FQNNGV. V dropped 2 bases and J dropped 7; count of bases not matched to a gene: 6. This CDR3 contains 14 residues. This CDR3 reads CASSLMPGGNTQYF. CDR3 in DNA: TGTGCCAGCAGCTTAATGCCCGGGGGGAATACGCAGTATTTT.

The rearrangement links TRBV19 to TRBJ1-4; D is unresolved. The CDR3 totals 13 residues. Deletions cut 7 bases from V and 0 bases from J, with 6 bases between. Per germline, CDR1 LNHDA and CDR2 SQIVND (reference sequence). The CDR3 is CASKEATNEKLFF. The CDR3 DNA is TGTGCCAGTAAAGAAGCAACTAATGAAAAACTGTTTTTT.

In DNA form, the CDR3 reads TGTGCCAGCTCACCAAGGGTCCTACAGGAAAGCAATCAGCCCCAGCATTTT. This translates into CASSPRVLQESNQPQHF. The chain employs TRBV18 and TRBJ1-5; perhaps TRBD1 as D (5 bases). Germline V lookup: CDR1 KGHSH, CDR2 LQKENI. The CDR3 has 17 amino acids. The V and J ends lost 2 bases and 1 base respectively, with 15 bases between them.

The chain has TRBV18 and TRBJ1-6; the D gene is possibly TRBD1 (5 bases). V was pared by 0 bases and J by 7 bases, with 10 bases between. The CDR3 has 15 amino acids. The germline V gene has CDR1 KGHSH and CDR2 LQKENI. This CDR3 reads CASSPPGGKNSPLHF. DNA of the CDR3: TGTGCCAGCTCACCACCGGGGGGGAAGAATTCACCCCTCCACTTT.

The CDR3 region is CSASRTSGGSTDTQYF. CDR3 nucleotides: TGCAGTGCTAGTCGGACTAGCGGGGGTAGCACAGATACGCAGTATTTT. This chain uses TRBV20-1 with TRBJ2-3; 13 positions match TRBD2. V dropped 3 bases and J dropped 0; count of bases not matched to a gene: 3. The germline CDR1 and CDR2 sequences are DFQATT and SNEGSKA (reference sequence). The CDR3 covers 16 residues.

This clone showed up just a few times. The chain uses TRBV28 and TRBJ2-7; possible D gene TRBD1, 6 bases. Trimming left V 6 bases short and J 1 base short, with 10 bases between. Looked up from germline, CDR1 is MDHEN and CDR2 is SYDVKM. This CDR3 has 13 amino acids. The CDR3 loop reads CASRTQGSYEQYF. CDR3 coding DNA: TGTGCCAGCAGGACCCAGGGGTCCTACGAGCAGTACTTC.

The V gene is TRBV7-2, the J gene TRBJ1-1; D gene ambiguous. This CDR3 contains 15 residues. V shed 5 bases and J shed 4 bases, with 17 bases lying between them. Germline CDR1 is SGHTA and CDR2 is FQGNSA. The CDR3 protein is CASSKSTAGSTEAFF. DNA of the CDR3: TGTGCCAGCAGCAAGTCGACCGCCGGGAGCACTGAAGCTTTCTTT.